What follows describes a single T cell receptor (beta chain). 13 Jbeta primers and 60 Vbeta primers were used for the PCR. The assay was immunoSEQ multiplex PCR, and TCRdb's table has in-frame clones only and misses some. In the table there are tens of thousands of clones, 60% to 80% of which are singletons. The CDR3 has 12 residues. V was pared by 4 bases and J by 4 bases, with 7 bases between. Germline CDR1 is MGHDK and CDR2 is SYGVNS. The data are from a study of cytomegalovirus exposure and HLA in healthy donors. This rearrangement joins TRBV25-1 to TRBJ1-2; the D is unclear. The receptor comes from a man in his forties in good health and CMV-seronegative. Sequenced input: PBMCs. CDR3 coding DNA: TGTGCCAGCAGTGCCACATTCTATGGCTACACCTTC. It codes for CASSATFYGYTF.